This is a list of T cell receptor beta chains from one sample in a study of cytomegalovirus exposure and HLA in healthy donors. The data were produced by immunoSEQ multiplex PCR, yet TCRdb's version contains in-frame clones alone and is incomplete. This sample has tens of thousands of clones, with about 84% found just once. The sequencing sample was made of PBMCs. Receptors were obtained from a girl aged 2 to 9 in good health and CMV-seropositive. Both conserved end residues are part of each CDR3. The order of the fields is J gene, CDR3 length, V gene, clone size, CDR3 protein. The size field is filled for only some rows; it gives once, few, many or a size class.

TRBJ2-7,15,TRBV28,.,CASSFVQRGAYEQYF
TRBJ2-3,15,TRBV9,once,CASSAGTDGTDTQYF
TRBJ2-3,20,TRBV4-1,.,CASSQDRVLAGGPGTDTQYF
TRBJ1-1,15,TRBV28,.,CASSLLGVENTEAFF
TRBJ1-1,14,TRBV27,.,CASSQGYGGTEAFF
TRBJ1-5,14,TRBV6-5,.,CASSTGQGNQPQHF
TRBJ2-7,14,TRBV5-1,.,CASSLVGAVGEQYF
TRBJ1-2,10,TRBV28,.,CASSSSGYTF
TRBJ2-1,15,TRBV5-4,.,CASSITSGRYNEQFF
TRBJ1-2,15,TRBV18,.,CASSVPGQGAGGYTF